A selection of T cell receptor beta chains follows, all from one sample in a study of T cell clones after liver transplantation. Only in-frame clones appear in the TCRdb table, and some are missing; sequencing was by immunoSEQ multiplex PCR. In the table there are around 110,000 clones, 90% of which are singletons. The specimen was CD4+ T cells from blood, collected 12 months after liver transplant. Source of these receptors: a human patient who received a liver transplant. Some T cells may be provided by the graft donor. The CDR3 runs from the conserved cysteine through the conserved F or W. Fields, in order: clone size, V gene, J gene, D gene, CDR3 DNA, CDR3 protein. A D gene is named only where the DNA matches it firmly. The size entry is marked missing in some rows and otherwise reads once, few, many or a size class.

>-|TRBV28|TRBJ1-5|-
TGTGCCAGCAGTTTATGGCAGGGGAGGGGAGGCAATCAGCCCCAGCATTTT
CASSLWQGRGGNQPQHF
>-|TRBV28|TRBJ2-2|TRBD2
TGTGCCAGCAGCTCACACTCCAGTGGTAGCGGGAAATCCGGGGAGCTGTTTTTT
CASSSHSSGSGKSGELFF
>-|TRBV19|TRBJ1-5|-
TGTGCCAGTAGTATAATGGGGGGGCCCCAGCATTTT
CASSIMGGPQHF
>-|TRBV6-5|TRBJ1-1|TRBD1
TGTGCCAGCAAACTACAGGGGTTCAACACTGAAGCTTTCTTT
CASKLQGFNTEAFF
>-|TRBV30|TRBJ2-4|TRBD2
TGTGCCTGGAGTCCCGCGGGGGGGGCCAAAAACATTCAGTACTTC
CAWSPAGGAKNIQYF
>-|TRBV7-3|TRBJ2-1|TRBD2
TGTGCCAGCAGCTTAGTTAGCGGGAATGGCAATGAGCAGTTCTTC
CASSLVSGNGNEQFF
>-|TRBV5-5|TRBJ1-5|-
TGTGCCAGCAGCTTTGCAGACAGAAGCAATCAGCCCCAGCATTTT
CASSFADRSNQPQHF
>-|TRBV19|TRBJ1-4|-
TGTGCCAGTAGTGTGGACAGTAATGAAAAACTGTTTTTT
CASSVDSNEKLFF
>once|TRBV6-1|TRBJ1-1|-
TGTGCCAGCAGTGACCCCAGCAGAATGAACACTGAAGCTTTCTTT
CASSDPSRMNTEAFF
>-|TRBV7-3|TRBJ2-3|TRBD1
TGTGCCAGCAGCTTCCAGGGGGGCACAGATACGCAGTATTTT
CASSFQGGTDTQYF
>-|TRBV7-9|TRBJ2-3|TRBD2
TGTGCCAGCAGCTCCAGCCTAGCGGGGTGGGAGGGAGACACAGATACGCAGTATTTT
CASSSSLAGWEGDTDTQYF
>-|TRBV7-8|TRBJ2-7|TRBD2
TGTGCCAGCAGCCTAGGTCGAGGAGCGGGAGTGGAGCAGTACTTC
CASSLGRGAGVEQYF
>-|TRBV27|TRBJ2-1|TRBD2
TGTGCCAGCAGTTTACCTAGCGGGAGCCACAATGAGCAGTTCTTC
CASSLPSGSHNEQFF
>-|TRBV28|TRBJ2-7|-
TGTGCCATCACCCAGGGGTCCTACGAGCAGTACTTC
CAITQGSYEQYF
>-|TRBV19|TRBJ2-1|-
TGTGCCAGTAGTAGCGGACAGTTCAATGAGCAGTTCTTC
CASSSGQFNEQFF
>-|TRBV7-6|TRBJ2-3|TRBD2
TGTGCCAGCAGCTCCGAGAGCGGGAACTCGGCGCAGTATTTT
CASSSESGNSAQYF
>-|TRBV5-1|TRBJ2-1|TRBD2
TGCGCCAGCAGCTTGGTTGGCGGGAGCACCCCGAATGAGCAGTTCTTC
CASSLVGGSTPNEQFF
>-|TRBV28|TRBJ1-4|-
TGTGCCAGCAGTTCCGACAGGATAATATTTTTT
CASSSDRIIFF
>-|TRBV5-1|TRBJ2-3|TRBD1
TGCGCCAGCAGCCCTAGGACAGGGCCGGCAGATACGCAGTATTTT
CASSPRTGPADTQYF
>-|TRBV7-2|TRBJ1-5|TRBD1
TGTGCCAGCAGCACCCGACAGGGAAGGGCGCCCCAGCATTTT
CASSTRQGRAPQHF
>few|TRBV5-1|TRBJ2-1|-
TGCGCCAGCAGCTCCATGGGAGCGGAGTACAATGAGCAGTTCTTC
CASSSMGAEYNEQFF
>-|TRBV9|TRBJ1-3|TRBD1
TGTGCCAGCAGCGCAACCGGGACAGGGGGAAACACCATATATTTT
CASSATGTGGNTIYF
>-|TRBV29-1|TRBJ1-1|-
TGCAGCGTTGCCTCCCAGGGTAACACTGAAGCTTTCTTT
CSVASQGNTEAFF
>-|TRBV7-3|TRBJ2-3|-
TGTGCCAGCAGCTTATCCCCCCCCGCAGATACGCAGTATTTT
CASSLSPPADTQYF
>-|TRBV14|TRBJ2-5|-
TGTGCCAGCAGCCAAAACAGACAAGAGACCCAGTACTTC
CASSQNRQETQYF
>-|TRBV28|TRBJ2-6|-
TGTGCCAGCAGTTTACGCTCTGGGGCCAACGTCCTGACTTTC
CASSLRSGANVLTF
>-|TRBV10-1|TRBJ2-1|TRBD1
TGCGCCAGCAGTAGGGCAGGGGGCATTGAGCAGTTCTTC
CASSRAGGIEQFF
>few|TRBV12-2|TRBJ2-3|-
TGTGCAAGTCGCTTAGGCTACCGGGACAGGGGGCTAGCGGGATCCACAGATACGCAGTATTTT
CASRLGYRDRGLAGSTDTQYF
>-|TRBV9|TRBJ2-5|TRBD2
TGTGCCAGCAGCGCCGGGACTAGCGATAAAGAGACCCAGTACTTC
CASSAGTSDKETQYF
>-|TRBV5-1|TRBJ2-5|TRBD2
TGCGCCAGCAGCCTCGGGAGGGCCCCAGAGACCCAGTACTTC
CASSLGRAPETQYF
>-|TRBV6-5|TRBJ2-2|TRBD2
TGTGCCAGCAGGGGCGGGAGTGCCGGGGAGCTGTTTTTT
CASRGGSAGELFF
>-|TRBV5-1|TRBJ2-7|-
TGCGCCAGCAGCAGAGCGTCCGGGACACCGTACGAGCAGTACTTC
CASSRASGTPYEQYF
>-|TRBV7-3|TRBJ2-2|-
TGTGCCAGCAGGACAGCTATGAACACCGGGGAGCTGTTTTTT
CASRTAMNTGELFF
>once|TRBV7-3|TRBJ1-1|TRBD1
TGTGCCAGCAGCCCAACGACAGGGAATGAAGCTTTCTTT
CASSPTTGNEAFF
>-|TRBV28|TRBJ2-7|TRBD2
TGTGCCAGCAGTTCAGCCTGGACTAGCGGCAACTACGAGCAGTACTTC
CASSSAWTSGNYEQYF
>once|TRBV4-2|TRBJ2-7|-
TGTGCCAGCAGCCCACGGTCAAGCGAGCCTTCCTACGAGCAGTACTTC
CASSPRSSEPSYEQYF
>-|TRBV5-1|TRBJ2-7|-
TGCGCCAGCAGCTTGGTTGGAGGTGCGGGCTCCCCGTACGAGCAGTACTTC
CASSLVGGAGSPYEQYF
>-|TRBV6-1|TRBJ1-5|-
TGTGCCGAAGCGGCGGCAGGGAATCAGCCCCAGCATTTT
CAEAAAGNQPQHF
>-|TRBV6-1|TRBJ1-1|-
TGTGCCAGCAGCCTAACAGGGAGCACTGAAGCTTTCTTT
CASSLTGSTEAFF
>once|TRBV12-5|TRBJ2-7|-
TGTGCTAGTGGCGCCGCTCCACTCTCCCAGCGGGTCCCCTACGAGCAGTACTTC
CASGAAPLSQRVPYEQYF
>-|TRBV28|TRBJ2-7|-
TGTGCCAGCAGTCTGGACTCCCCCTACGAGCAGTACTTC
CASSLDSPYEQYF
>-|TRBV5-1|TRBJ2-7|TRBD1
TGCGCCAGCAGCTCATCCGGGACAGGGGGGTACGGGTCCTACGAGCAGTACTTC
CASSSSGTGGYGSYEQYF
>-|TRBV7-9|TRBJ2-1|-
TGTGCCAGCAGCTTAGAGTTGGGCTACAATGAGCAGTTCTTC
CASSLELGYNEQFF
>-|TRBV18|TRBJ2-2|-
TGTGCCAGCTCACCACTCCCGGGAACGAACACCGGGGAGCTGTTTTTT
CASSPLPGTNTGELFF
>-|TRBV15|TRBJ2-5|-
TGTGCCACCAGCAGAGCTCTGGACGAAAAGGAGACCCAGTACTTC
CATSRALDEKETQYF
>once|TRBV28|TRBJ2-7|-
TGTGCCAGCAGTTTCTTCCGGACACCTTACGAGCAGTACTTC
CASSFFRTPYEQYF
>-|TRBV7-9|TRBJ2-7|-
TGTGCCAGCAGCCTTGGACGCAACTCCTACGAGCAGTACTTC
CASSLGRNSYEQYF
>-|TRBV18|TRBJ2-7|-
TGTGCCAGCTCACCAAGGCAGGGCCTCTCCTACGAGCAGTACTTC
CASSPRQGLSYEQYF
>-|TRBV7-2|TRBJ2-2|-
TGTGCCAGCAGCTTGGGCGTAACGAACACCGGGGAGCTGTTTTTT
CASSLGVTNTGELFF
>-|TRBV30|TRBJ2-1|TRBD2
TGTGCCTGGAGCGGACTAGCGGGAGTCTACAATGAGCAGTTCTTC
CAWSGLAGVYNEQFF
>once|TRBV2|TRBJ2-2|TRBD1
TGTGCCAGCAGTCGACAGGGGAACACCGGGGAGCTGTTTTTT
CASSRQGNTGELFF
>-|TRBV28|TRBJ2-7|-
TGTGCCAGCAGTTACCCCCTCCGGTTAGCGCCAAGCTCCTACGAGCAGTACTTC
CASSYPLRLAPSSYEQYF
>-|TRBV5-1|TRBJ2-3|-
TGCGCCAGCAGCTCCACGACTAGCACAGATACGCAGTATTTT
CASSSTTSTDTQYF
>-|TRBV10-3|TRBJ2-2|-
TGTGCCATCAGTGAGGGAGGGGGCGACACCGGGGAGCTGTTTTTT
CAISEGGGDTGELFF